This record covers a single TCR beta chain. Its antigen is undetermined. Sequencing was performed with immunoSEQ multiplex PCR; in TCRdb, only in-frame clones are kept and a portion is missing. The sample holds about a million clones, approximately 80% seen once. The entry originates in a study of shared clonotypes between healthy human individuals. Germline V gene data show CDR1 as MGHDK and CDR2 as SYGVNS. Trimming removed 8 bases from V and 6 bases from J, with 15 bases in between. This CDR3 is built from 13 residues. Study observations and caveats: Rarefaction indicated that sorted-subset sequencing remained incomplete although depth was large.

The sequence came from a man younger than 35 in good health. The sequenced material came from memory CD4+ T cells sorted from blood. Indicated subset: CD45RA-negative fraction. The gene calls are TRBV25-1 and TRBJ2-3; perhaps TRBD1 as D (6 bases). The CDR3 here is CASRGGIGDTQYF. The DNA of the CDR3 is TGTGCCAGCCGAGGGGGTATCGGTGATACGCAGTATTTT.